Shown below are 30 T cell receptor beta chains from a single sample sequenced in a study of cytomegalovirus exposure and HLA in healthy donors (dated by TCRdb to 2015 to 2018). Library prep was done by the immunoSEQ multiplex PCR assay. A mixture of 60 forward primers for TCR Vbeta segments and 13 reverse primers for TCR Jbeta segments was used in the multiplex PCR. The immuneACCESS repertoire file appears here via TCRdb, limited to in-frame rearrangements. These files lack a portion of the clones; in checked studies, under half of the deficit traces to unresolved V genes, and the cause of the others is not known. Here the sample has approximately 100,000 clones; roughly 80% occur a single time. Approximately 1.9% of the sample is taken by the ten largest. Sequencing was performed on PBMCs. All receptors come from a woman aged 40 to 50 in good health and CMV-seronegative.

This clone was seen a single time. The chain is built from TRBV7-8 and TRBJ2-7, with 8 bases identical to TRBD2. Per the germline V gene, CDR1 is SGHVS and CDR2 is FQNEAQ. V was pared by 2 bases and J by 2 bases, with 5 bases of the junction left unmatched. The CDR3 is made up of 15 amino acids. CDR3 region: CASSLRREVPYEQYF. CDR3 bases: TGTGCCAGCAGCTTAAGGCGGGAGGTCCCCTACGAGCAGTACTTC.

The rearrangement joins TRBV13 to TRBJ2-7; TRBD2 matches 8 bases. The CDR3 extends over 17 amino acids. Germline CDR1 is PRHDT and CDR2 is FYEKMQ (reference sequence). Unmatched junction bases numbered 11, after V lost 1 base and J lost 3 bases. The CDR3 loop reads CASSLESPAGGFYEQYF. The DNA of the CDR3 is TGTGCCAGCAGCTTAGAGTCACCGGCGGGAGGTTTCTACGAGCAGTACTTC.

The chain couples TRBV4-3 to TRBJ2-6; perhaps TRBD1 as D (5 bases). Deletions cut 5 bases from V and 0 bases from J, with 14 bases between. CDR1 and CDR2 (germline): LGHNA, YSLEER. The CDR3 runs to 17 residues. The CDR3 DNA sequence: TGCGCCAGCAGCAAAAACAGGCCCACCTCTGGGGCCAACGTCCTGACTTTC. It yields the protein CASSKNRPTSGANVLTF.

As for this clone: The junction shows a germline mismatch at one end, possibly a read error. V usage is TRBV7-9 and J usage is TRBJ2-1; D gene ambiguous. Germline V gives CDR1 SEHNR, CDR2 FQNEAQ (reference sequence). The CDR3 length is 16 residues. The CDR3 nucleotides are TGTTCCAGCAGCTTAGACTTCGCGGTATCCTACAATGAGCAGTTCTTC. Translation: CSSSLDFAVSYNEQFF.

The chain uses TRBV27 and TRBJ2-1, with D perhaps matching TRBD1 (6 bases). The germline gives CDR1 MNHEY, CDR2 SMNVEV (reference sequence). This CDR3 is built from 15 residues. Trimming removed 4 bases from V and 0 bases from J, with 10 bases in between. The CDR3 bases are TGTGCCAGCAGTTCCCGGGACATCTCCTACAATGAGCAGTTCTTC. Its protein product is CASSSRDISYNEQFF.

Comments on this clone: Within the sample, other DNA sequences also encode this same CDR3. CDR3: CASSLGAENQPQHF. Here the CDR3 DNA reads TGTGCCAGCAGTTTAGGGGCAGAGAATCAGCCCCAGCATTTT. V gene TRBV28 combines with J gene TRBJ1-5; perhaps TRBD1 as D (5 bases). Germline V gives CDR1 MDHEN, CDR2 SYDVKM. Trimming took 2 bases from V and 4 from J, leaving 9 bases between them. The CDR3 length is 14 residues.

V and J are TRBV19 and TRBJ1-1; TRBD1 agrees at 11 bases. Germline V gives CDR1 LNHDA, CDR2 SQIVND (reference sequence). This CDR3 comprises 16 residues. Trimming at V came to 4 bases and at J to 1 base, leaving 5 bases not matched to a gene. The CDR3 nucleotides are TGTGCCAGTAGTACCAGGACAGGGGGCCGGAACACTGAAGCTTTCTTT. Its translation is CASSTRTGGRNTEAFF.

The DNA of the CDR3 is TGTGCCAGCAGCGTAGCCCCCCAGCGATCGGACGAGCAGTACTTC. Residues: CASSVAPQRSDEQYF. The chain is built from TRBV9 and TRBJ2-7; D call uncertain. This CDR3 has 15 amino acids. The V end was cut by 0 bases, the J end by 5 bases, with 15 bases between. Looked up from germline, CDR1 is SGDLS and CDR2 is YYNGEE.

The chain carries TRBV5-1 and TRBJ2-7, with unresolved D. Germline V gene data show CDR1 as SGHRS and CDR2 as YFSETQ. The CDR3 length is 14 residues. Trimming took 4 bases from V and 2 from J, leaving 13 bases between them. The CDR3 is CASSPRQYTYEQYF. CDR3 bases: TGCGCCAGCAGCCCTCGACAATATACCTACGAGCAGTACTTC.

Remarks on this clone: One end of the junction is discordant with germline, which a read error may explain. V and J are TRBV7-7 and TRBJ2-1, with TRBD2 as a possible D gene (5 bases). The CDR3 has 16 amino acids. The V gene's germline CDR1 is SSHAT and CDR2 FNYEAQ (reference sequence). The DNA for the CDR3 is TGTGCTAGCAGCTTAGGAGTCTTTGGCGCGGGCAATGAGCAGTTCTTC. Translating gives CASSLGVFGAGNEQFF.

The chain couples TRBV28 to TRBJ2-2, with 7 bases that match TRBD1. Germline assignment: CDR1 MDHEN and CDR2 SYDVKM. The V and J ends lost 5 bases and 7 bases, in that order; junction bases with no gene match: 10. The CDR3 consists of 15 residues. The CDR3 DNA follows: TGTGCCAGCAGTCCGCCGGGACAGATCCGCGGGGAGCTGTTTTTT. Protein: CASSPPGQIRGELFF.

This chain links TRBV5-4 with TRBJ1-3; D call uncertain. CDR1 and CDR2 (germline): SGHNT, YYREEE (reference sequence). CDR3 size: 15 residues. V dropped 4 bases and J dropped 8 bases, with 19 bases sitting between them. The CDR3 nucleotides read TGTGCCAGCAGCCCCTCGCCTGCGTTCGTGGACACCATATATTTT. Amino acids: CASSPSPAFVDTIYF.

This clone has only one observation. The chain links TRBV13 to TRBJ1-5; D is possibly TRBD1 (5 bases). CDR3 length: 14 amino acids. The ends were cut back, 2 bases at V and 3 bases at J, with 8 bases in the middle. Germline values: CDR1 PRHDT, CDR2 FYEKMQ (reference sequence). CDR3 amino acids: CASSLQGSNQPQHF. The CDR3 coding sequence is TGTGCCAGCAGCTTACAGGGTTCCAATCAGCCCCAGCATTTT.

The chain has TRBV27 and TRBJ2-1; D gene ambiguous. Germline values: CDR1 MNHEY, CDR2 SMNVEV (reference sequence). The CDR3 runs 12 residues. Between the trimmed V and J ends, which lost 3 bases and 9 bases, there was a span of 9 bases. CDR3 nucleotides: TGTGCCAGCAGTTTCCAGCACAGTGAGCAGTTCTTC. This gives the protein CASSFQHSEQFF.

The chain couples TRBV2 to TRBJ2-5; D is ambiguous. Germline assignment: CDR1 SNHLY and CDR2 FYNNEI. The CDR3 sequence is 15 residues long. The V end lost 4 bases, the J end lost 2 bases, and 14 bases lay between the germline ends. Here the CDR3 reads CASSVSSVYQETQYF. The CDR3 coding sequence is TGTGCCAGCAGTGTTTCATCAGTGTATCAAGAGACCCAGTACTTC.

The CDR3 DNA reads TGTGCCAGCAGCCCGGGGGACAATGAGCAGTTCTTC. Protein sequence: CASSPGDNEQFF. The rearrangement links TRBV9 to TRBJ2-1; the D gene is possibly TRBD2 (6 bases). V shed 4 bases and J shed 5 bases, with 7 bases lying between them. Germline V CDR1 and CDR2: SGDLS, YYNGEE. The CDR3 is 12 residues long.

The V and J genes are TRBV5-1 and TRBJ2-1; 13 bases map to TRBD2. The V and J ends lost 4 bases and 9 bases, in that order; junction bases with no gene match: 16. Germline loops: CDR1 SGHRS, CDR2 YFSETQ. This CDR3 region has 18 residues. CDR3 in DNA: TGCGCCAGCAGCCCTCCCGGGACTAGCGGGACCCCCCCGGGTGAGCAGTTCTTC. It specifies CASSPPGTSGTPPGEQFF. Using reference TRBV5-1 and TRBJ2-1 for the parts outside the CDR3, the full variable domain is KAGVTQTPRYLIKTRGQQVTLSCSPISGHRSVSWYQQTPGQGLQFLFEYFSETQRNKGNFPGRFSGRQFSNSRSEMNVSTLELGDSALYLCASSPPGTSGTPPGEQFFGPGTRLTVL.

The chain combines TRBV6-6 with TRBJ2-7; TRBD1 matches 10 bases. Germline V lookup: CDR1 MNHNY, CDR2 SVGAGI (reference sequence). The ends lost 6 bases at V and 7 bases at J; junction bases unmatched: 9. This CDR3 has 14 residues. The CDR3 DNA reads TGTGCCAGCAGCCTCAGGACAGGGGGTTCGGAGCAGTACTTC. Translating it yields CASSLRTGGSEQYF.

This rearrangement joins TRBV14 to TRBJ2-5, with 7 bases lining up with TRBD1. Looked up from germline, CDR1 is SGHDN and CDR2 is FVKESK. V lost 3 bases, J lost 6 bases, and 10 bases stayed unmatched. This CDR3 comprises 15 residues. The CDR3 here is CASSQDQNRGKTQYF. CDR3 sequence (DNA): TGTGCCAGCAGCCAGGACCAAAACAGGGGCAAGACCCAGTACTTC.

The chain joins TRBV5-6 to TRBJ2-7; 7 bases map to TRBD1. The ends lost 0 bases at V and 3 bases at J; junction bases unmatched: 3. Germline assignment: CDR1 SGHDT and CDR2 YYEEEE. The CDR3 is made up of 14 amino acids. The CDR3 loop reads CASSLGGDSYEQYF. CDR3 DNA sequence: TGTGCCAGCAGCTTGGGAGGGGACAGCTACGAGCAGTACTTC.

The sample holds a few counts of this clone. The chain carries TRBV28 and TRBJ1-1, with a weak D call TRBD1 (5 bases). CDR3 length: 15 residues. CDR1 is MDHEN, CDR2 SYDVKM, per germline. Trimming removed 2 bases from V and 4 bases from J, with 14 bases in between. The chain's CDR3 is CASSLAADRFTEAFF. CDR3 in DNA: TGTGCCAGCAGTTTAGCGGCAGACAGATTCACTGAAGCTTTCTTT.

V is TRBV6-5 and J is TRBJ1-5; no clear D. This CDR3 comprises 16 residues. The germline V gene encodes CDR1 MNHEY and CDR2 SVGAGI. V was clipped by 2 bases and J by 0 bases, with 11 bases between them. The CDR3 region is CASSYTSSFSNQPQHF. The CDR3 DNA follows: TGTGCCAGCAGTTACACTTCTTCTTTTAGCAATCAGCCCCAGCATTTT.

This chain uses TRBV4-2 with TRBJ2-2, with D hard to call. The germline V and J ends were trimmed by 1 base and 1 base, with 10 bases remaining between them. The germline V gene has CDR1 LGHNA and CDR2 YNFKEQ. The CDR3 spans 16 residues. The CDR3 sequence: CASSQGVELNTGELFF. For the CDR3, the DNA is TGTGCCAGCAGCCAAGGGGTGGAGTTGAACACCGGGGAGCTGTTTTTT.

The DNA of the CDR3 is TGTGCCAGCAGCCCGGGGGCGGGAGGGCCATTAGGTGAGCAGTTCTTC. Translated, it gives CASSPGAGGPLGEQFF. V gene TRBV28 combines with J gene TRBJ2-1, with 9 bases matching TRBD2. The CDR3 has 16 amino acids. CDR1 and CDR2 from the germline V gene are MDHEN and SYDVKM. V lost 6 bases, J lost 9 bases, and 15 bases stayed unmatched. Together with reference TRBV28 and TRBJ2-1, the CDR3 gives the full variable domain: DVKVTQSSRYLVKRTGEKVFLECVQDMDHENMFWYRQDPGLGLRLIYFSYDVKMKEKGDIPEGYSVSREKKERFSLILESASTNQTSMYLCASSPGAGGPLGEQFFGPGTRLTVL.

The chain uses TRBV15 and TRBJ2-1, with 11 bases lining up with TRBD2. Germline CDR1 and CDR2: LNHNV and YYDKDF (reference sequence). The V gene end was trimmed by 6 bases and the J gene end by 9 bases; junction bases not matched to a gene: 10. The CDR3 contains 15 residues. The CDR3, as DNA: TGTGCCACCAGGGTAGCGGGAGGGCGTCGGGGTGAGCAGTTCTTC. Encoded protein: CATRVAGGRRGEQFF.

This chain joins TRBV9 and TRBJ1-2; 7 nucleotides line up with TRBD1. Per germline, CDR1 SGDLS and CDR2 YYNGEE. Unmatched junction bases numbered 6, after V lost 0 bases and J lost 4 bases. The CDR3 length is 15 residues. CDR3 sequence (DNA): TGTGCCAGCAGCGTAGCCCCGGACAGGTCCTATGGCTACACCTTC. As protein: CASSVAPDRSYGYTF.

The gene calls are TRBV25-1 and TRBJ2-1; perhaps TRBD1 as D (6 bases). The CDR3 is made up of 14 amino acids. Germline V gene lookup returns CDR1 MGHDK and CDR2 SYGVNS. Deletions cut 6 bases from V and 6 bases from J, with 15 bases between. Here the CDR3 reads CASSGQRAFNEQFF. CDR3 nucleotide sequence: TGTGCCAGCAGCGGACAGCGTGCTTTCAATGAGCAGTTCTTC.

V is TRBV7-2 and J is TRBJ1-1; a weak D match, TRBD1 (6 bases). Germline-derived CDR1 and CDR2 are SGHTA and FQGNSA. With 5 bases removed from V and 0 bases from J, the gap between germline ends came to 10 bases. This CDR3 contains 14 residues. CDR3 DNA: TGTGCCAGCAGCGGACAGAGTTTGAACACTGAAGCTTTCTTT. It specifies CASSGQSLNTEAFF.

The CDR3 DNA reads TGCGCCAGCAGGCGCGGGAGTGCAACTAATGAAAAACTGTTTTTT. The encoded protein is CASRRGSATNEKLFF. The rearrangement uses TRBV5-1 and TRBJ1-4; D call uncertain. The CDR3 contains 15 residues. Trimming removed 5 bases at V and 0 bases at J, with 11 bases between. CDR1 SGHRS and CDR2 YFSETQ come from the germline V gene.

This chain uses TRBV9 with TRBJ1-1, with unresolved D. This CDR3 is built from 13 residues. The V end was cut by 1 base, the J end by 1 base, with 5 bases between. The germline V gene has CDR1 SGDLS and CDR2 YYNGEE. In nucleotides, the CDR3 is TGTGCCAGCAGCGTACGGGGGAACACTGAAGCTTTCTTT. It translates to CASSVRGNTEAFF.